A selection of T cell receptor beta chains follows, all from one sample in a study of T cell repertoires in cytomegalovirus infection. TCRdb processed the reads anew with MiXCR; each CDR3 protein has one entry. The table has about 830,000 distinct CDR3 sequences, approximately 29% seen once. No cognate antigen is known for these TCRs. The sample was cultured CD8+ T cells from PBMCs, taken from culture after CMV antigen stimulation. The receptors originated from a human donor in good health (CMV status not recorded). Some clones in this sample may be carry-over from other donors' samples. Both conserved end residues are part of each CDR3. A D gene is named only where the DNA matches it firmly. The size entry is marked missing in some rows and otherwise reads once, few, many or a size class.

j_call: TRBJ1-2; d_call: TRBD1; v_call: TRBV28; clone_size: few; cdr3_nt: TGTGCCAGCAGTTCGACGGGGGACAGGGTGCTGGGGACCTTC; cdr3_aa: CASSSTGDRVLGTF
j_call: TRBJ1-5; d_call: TRBD1; v_call: TRBV5-8; clone_size: few; cdr3_nt: TGTGCCAGCAGCTTGTGGGTCACAGGGGGCGAAGGCAATCAGCCCCAGCATTTT; cdr3_aa: CASSLWVTGGEGNQPQHF
j_call: TRBJ2-3; d_call: TRBD2; v_call: TRBV11-2; clone_size: -; cdr3_nt: TGTGCCAGCAGCTTAGGGCCCCTGGGACTAGCGGGCGGGATCACAGATACGCAGTATTTT; cdr3_aa: CASSLGPLGLAGGITDTQYF
j_call: TRBJ1-1; d_call: TRBD1; v_call: TRBV6-1; clone_size: -; cdr3_nt: TGTGCCAGCAGCTGGGACAGGGAAAAAGGGAACACTGAAGCTTTCTTT; cdr3_aa: CASSWDREKGNTEAFF
j_call: TRBJ1-5; d_call: TRBD1; v_call: TRBV7-3; clone_size: few; cdr3_nt: TGTGCCAGCAGAAAGGGGGCCGGCAATCAGCCCCAGCATTTT; cdr3_aa: CASRKGAGNQPQHF
j_call: TRBJ2-3; d_call: TRBD2; v_call: TRBV20-1; clone_size: -; cdr3_nt: TGCAGTGCTAGGGGTAGCGGGGATCCCACAGATACGCAGTATTTT; cdr3_aa: CSARGSGDPTDTQYF
j_call: TRBJ1-1; d_call: -; v_call: TRBV7-6; clone_size: -; cdr3_nt: TGTGTCAGCGTAGGCGCCACTGAAGCTTTCTTT; cdr3_aa: CVSVGATEAFF
j_call: TRBJ2-7; d_call: -; v_call: TRBV25-1; clone_size: -; cdr3_nt: TGTGCCAGCAGTGCAACGGAGCTCTACGAGCAGTACTTC; cdr3_aa: CASSATELYEQYF
j_call: TRBJ2-1; d_call: -; v_call: TRBV9; clone_size: -; cdr3_nt: TGTGCCAGCAGCGCAAACCGCAATGAGCAGTTCTTC; cdr3_aa: CASSANRNEQFF
j_call: TRBJ2-1; d_call: -; v_call: TRBV27; clone_size: few; cdr3_nt: TGTGCCAGCACGAGGTCGAACAATGAGCAGTTCTTC; cdr3_aa: CASTRSNNEQFF
j_call: TRBJ2-1; d_call: -; v_call: TRBV19; clone_size: -; cdr3_nt: TGTGCCAGTAGTACCTCGGGGAGCCTTGGCGATGAGCAGTTCTTC; cdr3_aa: CASSTSGSLGDEQFF
j_call: TRBJ1-1; d_call: -; v_call: TRBV7-9; clone_size: -; cdr3_nt: TGTGCCAGCCGAGAAGACAGGAACACTGAAGCTTTCTTT; cdr3_aa: CASREDRNTEAFF
j_call: TRBJ2-5; d_call: TRBD2; v_call: TRBV7-3; clone_size: -; cdr3_nt: TGTGCCAGCAGCCGCGGGGGGGCCCAGGAGACCCAGTACTTC; cdr3_aa: CASSRGGAQETQYF
j_call: TRBJ2-1; d_call: TRBD2; v_call: TRBV14; clone_size: -; cdr3_nt: TGTGCCAGCAGCCAAGGCCCTGGAGCGGGGGTTTACAATGAGCAGTTCTTC; cdr3_aa: CASSQGPGAGVYNEQFF
j_call: TRBJ2-2; d_call: TRBD1; v_call: TRBV7-9; clone_size: few; cdr3_nt: TGTGCCAGCAATCTCGTCGGGACAGGGGGAACCGGGGAGCTGTTTTTT; cdr3_aa: CASNLVGTGGTGELFF
j_call: TRBJ1-2; d_call: -; v_call: TRBV12-3/TRBV12-4; clone_size: -; cdr3_nt: TGTGCCAGCATCCTGGGGGGGGCGGGAGGCTACACCTTC; cdr3_aa: CASILGGAGGYTF
j_call: TRBJ1-4; d_call: TRBD1; v_call: TRBV7-6; clone_size: -; cdr3_nt: TGTGCCAGCAGCTTAGAATTGACAGGGGTTTCAACTAATGAAAAACTGTTTTTT; cdr3_aa: CASSLELTGVSTNEKLFF
j_call: TRBJ2-1; d_call: -; v_call: TRBV6-2/TRBV6-3; clone_size: -; cdr3_nt: TGTGCCAACAGTTACGTAATGGGGTCCTACAATGAGCAGTTCTTC; cdr3_aa: CANSYVMGSYNEQFF